One T cell receptor beta chain is described in this entry. The antigen is not known. The PCR employed 60 Vbeta primers together with 13 Jbeta primers. The protocol was immunoSEQ multiplex PCR, while the TCRdb copy is restricted to in-frame clones and leaves out a portion. This sample contains 87,000 or so clones. This entry comes from a study of cytomegalovirus exposure and HLA in healthy donors. Whole-study findings and limits: Earlier analysis looked at TCR beta V segments, and most were productive about 90% or about 30% of the time.

This CDR3 contains 13 residues. V was pared by 7 bases and J by 1 base, with 11 bases between. Germline V gene data show CDR1 as SGHDT and CDR2 as YYEEEE. V and J are TRBV5-6 and TRBJ1-1; tentatively, D is TRBD1 (6 bases). The TCR comes from a man in his fifties or sixties in good health and CMV-seropositive. The specimen sequenced was PBMCs. CDR3 DNA sequence: TGTGCCAGCCGACAGGCCAAGAACACTGAAGCTTTCTTT. This sequence encodes CASRQAKNTEAFF.